The 26 T cell receptor beta chains given below trace back to one sample, sequenced in a study of blood T cell repertoires in COVID-19. Profiling relied on immunoSEQ multiplex PCR, and the TCRdb table lists in-frame clones only, not all of them. Among a few hundred thousand clones listed, 65% to 90% were seen once. Sequenced material: peripheral blood. These receptors all come from a woman between 40 and 55 years old who had recovered from COVID-19.

The count of this clone is one. This sequence joins TRBV6-2 or TRBV6-3 and TRBJ1-2; D is possibly TRBD1 (6 bases). This CDR3 region has 17 residues. Per the germline V gene, CDR1 is MNHEY and CDR2 is SVGEGT. The V gene lost 6 bases and the J gene lost 0 bases, with 20 bases spanning the gap. The CDR3 bases are TGTGCCAGCAGCACGACCAGGACAGCCTTAGCTAACTATGGCTACACCTTC. It specifies CASSTTRTALANYGYTF.

The gene calls are TRBV4-2 and TRBJ1-1; maybe TRBD1 (5 bases). The CDR3 has 14 amino acids. Germline V gene lookup returns CDR1 LGHNA and CDR2 YNFKEQ. The ends were cut back, 0 bases at V and 3 bases at J, with 8 bases in the middle. For the CDR3, the DNA is TGTGCCAGCAGCCAAGATGCAGGGTACACTGAAGCTTTCTTT. This codes for CASSQDAGYTEAFF.

The chain has TRBV12-2 and TRBJ2-5; the D call TRBD2 from the table was never checked on the DNA. TRBV12-2 is assigned pseudogene status. CDR3 size: 18 residues. The CDR3 nucleotides read TGTGCAAGTCGCTTAGCGCGGGGGGGCCCGTCCAGGGAAGAGACCCAGTACTTC. Translated: CASRLARGGPSREETQYF.

This clone was counted a few times. The V and J genes are TRBV11-2 and TRBJ1-2; maybe TRBD1 (5 bases). The CDR3 length is 14 residues. From germline, CDR1 is SGHAT and CDR2 FQNNGV. Trimming removed 5 bases at V and 2 bases at J, with 12 bases between. CDR3 residues: CASSPFRGNYGYTF. CDR3 in DNA: TGTGCCAGCAGCCCCTTCCGGGGGAACTATGGCTACACCTTC.

This CDR3 is CASSSGTGDNQPQHF. Here the CDR3 DNA reads TGTGCCAGCAGCTCCGGGACAGGAGACAATCAGCCCCAGCATTTT. The chain recombines TRBV7-9 with TRBJ1-5; 8 bases align to TRBD1. V lost 4 bases and J lost 3; bases outside the gene matches: 5. This CDR3 is built from 15 residues. Germline assignment: CDR1 SEHNR and CDR2 FQNEAQ (reference sequence).

The rearrangement links TRBV5-1 to TRBJ2-3; possible D gene TRBD1, 5 bases. The V gene lost 2 bases and the J gene lost 6 bases, with 13 bases spanning the gap. Germline CDR1 SGHRS, CDR2 YFSETQ. This CDR3 contains 14 residues. In DNA, the CDR3 is TGCGCCAGCAGCTTAGGACACCTCGGGGATACGCAGTATTTT. This codes for CASSLGHLGDTQYF.

The rearrangement joins TRBV14 to TRBJ2-1; 10 bases are shared with TRBD2. CDR3 length equals 16 residues. J gave up 3 bases and V 2 bases, and 4 bases lay outside the gene matches. The germline gives CDR1 SGHDN, CDR2 FVKESK. Here the CDR3 reads CASSQQRGGHYNEQFF. The CDR3, as DNA: TGTGCCAGCAGCCAACAGCGGGGGGGCCACTACAATGAGCAGTTCTTC. The complete variable domain, with remaining parts taken from reference TRBV14 and TRBJ2-1, reads EAGVTQFPSHSVIEKGQTVTLRCDPISGHDNLYWYRRVMGKEIKFLLHFVKESKQDESGMPNNRFLAERTGGTYSTLKVQPAELEDSGVYFCASSQQRGGHYNEQFFGPGTRLTVL.

The chain links TRBV28 to TRBJ1-5; 8 bases match TRBD1. Germline loops: CDR1 MDHEN, CDR2 SYDVKM. The CDR3 consists of 16 residues. The junction had 11 bases not matched to a gene; V was cut back by 6 bases and J by 4 bases. CDR3 region: CASSAKTGTGNQPQHF. The CDR3 nucleotides read TGTGCCAGCAGCGCAAAAACCGGGACAGGAAATCAGCCCCAGCATTTT.

The chain joins TRBV7-9 to TRBJ2-5, with 7 bases lining up with TRBD2. The CDR3 sequence is 12 residues long. V lost 1 base and J lost 13; bases outside the gene matches: 6. The germline CDR1 and CDR2 sequences are SEHNR and FQNEAQ (reference sequence). This CDR3 is CASSLGAGAVYF. CDR3 nucleotides: TGTGCCAGCAGCTTAGGGGCGGGAGCCGTGTACTTC.

Only a few counts were recorded for this clone. The CDR3 sequence is CASSYGQGRGQPQHF. CDR3 in DNA: TGCGCCAGCAGCTATGGACAGGGAAGGGGACAGCCCCAGCATTTT. The chain uses TRBV5-1 and TRBJ1-5; 8 nucleotides agree with TRBD1. CDR1 and CDR2 (germline): SGHRS, YFSETQ. This CDR3 has 15 residues. With V trimmed by 3 bases and J by 7 bases, 9 bases remained unmatched.

This chain joins TRBV2 and TRBJ1-1, with 7 bases that match TRBD1. In germline, CDR1 is SNHLY, CDR2 FYNNEI. V gave up 5 bases and J gave up 7 bases; unmatched junction bases: 7. This CDR3 is 13 amino acids long. The CDR3 region has the DNA TGTGCCAGCAGTCAACAGGGGTTTGGTGAAGCTTTCTTT. This sequence encodes CASSQQGFGEAFF.

The genes are TRBV28 and TRBJ1-1; D not resolved. The CDR3 runs 14 residues. V dropped 5 bases and J dropped 5 bases, with 15 bases sitting between them. The V gene's germline CDR1 is MDHEN and CDR2 SYDVKM. CDR3 nucleotides: TGTGCCAGCAGTCCCCCTGGGCTTGGGACTGAAGCTTTCTTT. As protein: CASSPPGLGTEAFF.

This clone was seen just once. V is TRBV11-2 and J is TRBJ1-6, with D perhaps matching TRBD1 (6 bases). The germline gives CDR1 SGHAT, CDR2 FQNNGV. The germline V and J ends were trimmed by 5 bases and 0 bases, with 11 bases remaining between them. There are 16 residues in the CDR3. The CDR3 is CASSPGGASYNSPLHF. In nucleotides, the CDR3 is TGTGCCAGCAGCCCCGGGGGGGCCTCCTATAATTCACCCCTCCACTTT.

This chain joins TRBV4-3 and TRBJ2-5; 8 positions match TRBD1. This CDR3 has 15 amino acids. The germline gives CDR1 LGHNA, CDR2 YSLEER. With 2 bases clipped from V and 2 bases from J, the junction kept 4 bases outside the gene matches. The CDR3 coding sequence is TGCGCCAGCAGCCAAACGACAGGGGCTCAAGAGACCCAGTACTTC. It translates to CASSQTTGAQETQYF.

This sequence joins TRBV5-8 and TRBJ2-1, with TRBD1 matching over 7 bases. CDR1 and CDR2 from the germline V gene are SGHTS and YDEGEE. CDR3 length equals 15 residues. The J segment lost 4 bases and the V segment lost 4 bases, leaving 8 bases of the junction unmatched. CDR3 loop: CASSDGTDDYNEQFF. The CDR3 DNA reads TGTGCCAGCAGCGACGGGACAGACGATTACAATGAGCAGTTCTTC.

The CDR3 coding sequence is TGTGCCAGCAGCTTAACAGGGGAGGCACCCCTCCACTTT. Its protein is CASSLTGEAPLHF. The chain couples TRBV7-9 to TRBJ1-6; 7 bases fit TRBD1. The length of the CDR3 is 13 residues. The germline V gene encodes CDR1 SEHNR and CDR2 FQNEAQ (reference sequence). With 2 bases clipped from V and 11 bases from J, the junction kept 3 bases outside the gene matches.

The chain combines TRBV7-2 with TRBJ1-2, with 11 bases matching TRBD1. CDR3 length equals 13 residues. Germline trimming cut 3 bases from V and 7 bases from J; bases unmatched to any gene: 1. Germline CDR1 reads SGHTA; CDR2 reads FQGNSA. This CDR3 is CASSFGQGAGYTF. Here the CDR3 DNA reads TGTGCCAGCAGCTTTGGACAGGGGGCTGGCTACACCTTC. Full variable domain (missing parts from reference TRBV7-2 and TRBJ1-2): GAGVSQSPSNKVTEKGKDVELRCDPISGHTALYWYRQSLGQGLEFLIYFQGNSAPDKSGLPSDRFSAERTGGSVSTLTIQRTQQEDSAVYLCASSFGQGAGYTFGSGTRLTVV.

CDR3 DNA sequence: TGTGCCAGCTCACCAGTTGGGGGGAATAGGAACACTGAAGCTTTCTTT. Its protein is CASSPVGGNRNTEAFF. The gene calls are TRBV18 and TRBJ1-1, with D possibly TRBD1 on 5 matching bases. Germline CDR1 and CDR2: KGHSH and LQKENI. The CDR3 extends over 16 amino acids. With 2 bases removed from V and 1 base from J, the gap between germline ends came to 14 bases.

The rearrangement links TRBV9 to TRBJ2-7; 8 bases map to TRBD1. This CDR3 has 15 amino acids. Germline V gene data show CDR1 as SGDLS and CDR2 as YYNGEE. The V and J ends lost 0 bases and 4 bases, in that order; junction bases with no gene match: 6. For the CDR3, the DNA is TGTGCCAGCAGCGTAGCAGGACAGGGAATTTACGAGCAGTACTTC. Amino acid sequence: CASSVAGQGIYEQYF.

The V and J genes are TRBV7-9 and TRBJ1-1; D gene uncertain. The CDR3 loop spans 14 amino acids. Trimming pared 0 bases from V and 3 bases from J, leaving 8 bases between. Germline assignment: CDR1 SEHNR and CDR2 FQNEAQ (reference sequence). The DNA for the CDR3 is TGTGCCAGCAGCTTAGCGGGCAGACACACTGAAGCTTTCTTT. It specifies CASSLAGRHTEAFF.

The chain recombines TRBV27 with TRBJ1-1; D is uncertain. CDR1 MNHEY and CDR2 SMNVEV come from the germline V gene (reference sequence). V lost 2 bases and J lost 2, with 6 bases in between. The CDR3 length is 13 residues. The CDR3 nucleotides read TGTGCCAGCAGTTTAAGCCCAAACACTGAAGCTTTCTTT. This encodes CASSLSPNTEAFF.

This chain links TRBV3-1 (or the pseudogene TRBV3-2) with TRBJ2-5; TRBD2 matches 10 bases. Germline-derived CDR1 and CDR2 are LGHDT and YNNKEL (reference sequence). CDR3 length: 18 residues. V dropped 1 base and J dropped 6; count of bases not matched to a gene: 14. This CDR3 reads CASSQVPDSGGAPKTQYF. In nucleotides, the CDR3 is TGTGCCAGCAGCCAAGTCCCGGACAGCGGGGGGGCCCCTAAGACCCAGTACTTC.

J is TRBJ2-3 and V is TRBV4-1, with 13 bases aligning to TRBD2. Germline V gene data show CDR1 as MGHRA and CDR2 as YSYEKL. Germline trimming cut 4 bases from V and 6 bases from J; bases unmatched to any gene: 7. CDR3 size: 16 residues. The CDR3 reads CASSPILAGGPDTQYF. For the CDR3, the DNA is TGCGCCAGCAGCCCGATACTAGCGGGGGGGCCTGATACGCAGTATTTT.

This chain links TRBV15 with TRBJ1-6, with 9 bases fitting TRBD1. With V trimmed by 5 bases and J by 7 bases, 3 bases remained unmatched. The CDR3 is 14 amino acids. Germline CDR1 is LNHNV and CDR2 is YYDKDF (reference sequence). DNA of the CDR3: TGTGCCACCAGCCGGGACAGGGAGAATTCACCCCTCCACTTT. Protein sequence: CATSRDRENSPLHF. The whole variable domain, filled in from reference TRBV15 and TRBJ1-6, reads DAMVIQNPRYQVTQFGKPVTLSCSQTLNHNVMYWYQQKSSQAPKLLFHYYDKDFNNEADTPDNFQSRRPNTSFCFLDIRSPGLGDTAMYLCATSRDRENSPLHFGNGTRLTVT.

CDR3 in DNA: TGTGCCAGCAGCCGAAGTATCACAACCTCCTACGAGCAGTACTTC. Translated, it gives CASSRSITTSYEQYF. The chain combines TRBV7-9 with TRBJ2-7; D remains unclear. The CDR3 runs to 15 residues. Germline assignment: CDR1 SEHNR and CDR2 FQNEAQ (reference sequence). Trimming shortened V by 5 bases and J by 0 bases, and 14 bases separated the two germline ends.

Written as DNA, the CDR3 is TGTGCCAGCAGCTTAACAACAGGGGGCGGTGGCTACACCTTC. Amino acids: CASSLTTGGGGYTF. This sequence joins TRBV7-8 and TRBJ1-2; TRBD1 aligns across 9 bases. In germline, CDR1 is SGHVS, CDR2 FQNEAQ. V lost 2 bases and J lost 7; bases outside the gene matches: 5. The CDR3 covers 14 residues.